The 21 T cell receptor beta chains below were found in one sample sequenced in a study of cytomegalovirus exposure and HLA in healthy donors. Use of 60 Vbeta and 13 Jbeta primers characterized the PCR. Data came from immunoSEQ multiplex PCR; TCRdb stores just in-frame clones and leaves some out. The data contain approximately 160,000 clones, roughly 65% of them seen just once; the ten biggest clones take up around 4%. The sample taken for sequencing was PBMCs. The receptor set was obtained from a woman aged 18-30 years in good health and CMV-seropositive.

The CDR3 spells CASSFATGGGQPQHF. The CDR3 coding sequence is TGTGCCAGCAGCTTTGCAACGGGGGGAGGTCAGCCCCAGCATTTT. This rearrangement joins TRBV5-8 to TRBJ1-5; D may be TRBD1 (5 bases). This CDR3 spans 15 amino acids. The germline V gene has CDR1 SGHTS and CDR2 YDEGEE. The V end lost 2 bases, the J end lost 6 bases, and 15 bases lay between the germline ends. Filled out from reference TRBV5-8 and TRBJ1-5, the complete variable domain reads EAGVTQSPTHLIKTRGQQATLRCSPISGHTSVYWYQQALGLGLQFLLWYDEGEERNRGNFPPRFSGRQFPNYSSELNVNALELEDSALYLCASSFATGGGQPQHFGDGTRLSIL.

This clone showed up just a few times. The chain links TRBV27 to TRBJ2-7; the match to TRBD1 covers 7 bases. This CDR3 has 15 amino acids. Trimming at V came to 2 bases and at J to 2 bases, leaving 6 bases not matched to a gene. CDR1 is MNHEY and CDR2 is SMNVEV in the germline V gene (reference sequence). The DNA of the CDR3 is TGTGCCAGCAGTTTAAGTGGGACAGCTACCTACGAGCAGTACTTC. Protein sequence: CASSLSGTATYEQYF.

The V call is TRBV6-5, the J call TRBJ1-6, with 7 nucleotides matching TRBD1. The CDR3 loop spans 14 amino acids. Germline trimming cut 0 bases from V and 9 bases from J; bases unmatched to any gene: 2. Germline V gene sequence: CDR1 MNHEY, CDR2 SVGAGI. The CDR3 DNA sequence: TGTGCCAGCAGTTACTCGGGACAGACTTCACCCCTCCACTTT. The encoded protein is CASSYSGQTSPLHF.

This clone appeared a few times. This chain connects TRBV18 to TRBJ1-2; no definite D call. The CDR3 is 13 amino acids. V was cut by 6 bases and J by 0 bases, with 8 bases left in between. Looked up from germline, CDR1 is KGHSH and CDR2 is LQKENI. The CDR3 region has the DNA TGTGCCAGCTCCGTGGACTCTAACTATGGCTACACCTTC. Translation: CASSVDSNYGYTF.

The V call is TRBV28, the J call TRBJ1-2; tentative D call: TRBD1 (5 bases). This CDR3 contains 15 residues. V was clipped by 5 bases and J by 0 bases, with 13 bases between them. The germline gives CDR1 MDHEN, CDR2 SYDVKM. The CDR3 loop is CASSVGQEANYGYTF. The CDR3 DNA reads TGTGCCAGCAGTGTTGGACAAGAAGCTAACTATGGCTACACCTTC.

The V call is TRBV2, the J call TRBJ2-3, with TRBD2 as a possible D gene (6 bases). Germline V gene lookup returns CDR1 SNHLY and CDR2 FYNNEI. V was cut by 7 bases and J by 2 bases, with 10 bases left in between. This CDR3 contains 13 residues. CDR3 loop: CASNSGPTDTQYF. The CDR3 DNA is TGTGCCAGCAATAGCGGACCCACAGATACGCAGTATTTT.

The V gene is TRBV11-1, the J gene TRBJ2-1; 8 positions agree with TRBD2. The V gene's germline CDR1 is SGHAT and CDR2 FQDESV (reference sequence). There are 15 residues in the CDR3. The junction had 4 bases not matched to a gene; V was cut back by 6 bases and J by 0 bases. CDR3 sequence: CASRLSGGSYNEQFF. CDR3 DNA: TGTGCCAGCAGATTAAGCGGGGGCTCCTACAATGAGCAGTTCTTC.

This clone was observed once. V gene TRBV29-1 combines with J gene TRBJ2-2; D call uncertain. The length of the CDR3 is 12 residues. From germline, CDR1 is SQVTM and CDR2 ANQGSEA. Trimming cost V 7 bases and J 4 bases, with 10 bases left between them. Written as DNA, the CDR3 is TGCAGCGCCACTACACGCACCGGGGAGCTGTTTTTT. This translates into CSATTRTGELFF.

The DNA of the CDR3 is TGTGCCAGCAGCTTTGCGGAGGACTCTGGGGGCCCAGATACGCAGTATTTT. Protein: CASSFAEDSGGPDTQYF. The chain recombines TRBV5-8 with TRBJ2-3, with D perhaps matching TRBD1 (6 bases). V shed 2 bases and J shed 4 bases, with 20 bases lying between them. The V gene's germline CDR1 is SGHTS and CDR2 YDEGEE. CDR3 length equals 17 residues.

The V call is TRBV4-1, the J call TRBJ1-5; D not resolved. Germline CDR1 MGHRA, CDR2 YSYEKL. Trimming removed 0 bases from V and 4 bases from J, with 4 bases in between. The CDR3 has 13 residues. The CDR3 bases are TGCGCCAGCAGCCAAGATAAAAATCAGCCCCAGCATTTT. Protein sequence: CASSQDKNQPQHF.

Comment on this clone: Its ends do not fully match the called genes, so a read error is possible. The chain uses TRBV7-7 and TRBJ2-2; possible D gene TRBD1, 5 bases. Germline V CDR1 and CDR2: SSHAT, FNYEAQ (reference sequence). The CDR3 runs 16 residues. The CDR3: CASSLLAGSNTGELFF. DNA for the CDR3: TGTGCTAGCAGCTTATTAGCAGGGTCGAACACCGGGGAGCTGTTTTTT. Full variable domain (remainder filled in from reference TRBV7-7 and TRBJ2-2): GAGVSQSPRYKVTKRGQDVTLRCDPISSHATLYWYQQALGQGPEFLTYFNYEAQPDKSGLPSDRFSAERPEGSISTLTIQRTEQRDSAMYRCASSLLAGSNTGELFFGEGSRLTVL.

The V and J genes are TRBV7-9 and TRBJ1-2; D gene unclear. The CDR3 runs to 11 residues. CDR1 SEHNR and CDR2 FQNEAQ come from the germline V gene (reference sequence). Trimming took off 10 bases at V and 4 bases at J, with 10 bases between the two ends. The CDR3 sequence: CATFRLYGYTF. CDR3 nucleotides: TGTGCCACCTTTCGACTCTATGGCTACACCTTC.

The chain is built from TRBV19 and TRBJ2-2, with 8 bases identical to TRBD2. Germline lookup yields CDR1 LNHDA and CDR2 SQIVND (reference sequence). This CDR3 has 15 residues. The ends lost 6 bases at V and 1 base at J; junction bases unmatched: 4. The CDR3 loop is CASRISGVNTGELFF. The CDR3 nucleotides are TGTGCCAGTAGAATTAGCGGGGTGAACACCGGGGAGCTGTTTTTT. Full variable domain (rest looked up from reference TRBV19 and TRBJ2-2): DGGITQSPKYLFRKEGQNVTLSCEQNLNHDAMYWYRQDPGQGLRLIYYSQIVNDFQKGDIAEGYSVSREKKESFPLTVTSAQKNPTAFYLCASRISGVNTGELFFGEGSRLTVL.

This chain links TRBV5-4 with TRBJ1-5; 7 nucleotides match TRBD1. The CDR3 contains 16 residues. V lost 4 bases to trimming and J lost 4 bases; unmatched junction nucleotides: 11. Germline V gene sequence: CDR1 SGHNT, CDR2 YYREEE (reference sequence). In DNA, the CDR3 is TGTGCCAGCAGCGAAGGGGCGGGGACAGAGAATCAGCCCCAGCATTTT. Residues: CASSEGAGTENQPQHF.

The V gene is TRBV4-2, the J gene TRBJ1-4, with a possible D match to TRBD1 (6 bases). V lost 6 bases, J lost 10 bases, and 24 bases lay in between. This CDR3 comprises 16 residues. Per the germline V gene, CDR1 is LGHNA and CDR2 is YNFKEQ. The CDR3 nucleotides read TGTGCCAGCAGGGGGAGTGTCCAATGGACAGAGGGAAAACTGTTTTTT. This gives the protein CASRGSVQWTEGKLFF.

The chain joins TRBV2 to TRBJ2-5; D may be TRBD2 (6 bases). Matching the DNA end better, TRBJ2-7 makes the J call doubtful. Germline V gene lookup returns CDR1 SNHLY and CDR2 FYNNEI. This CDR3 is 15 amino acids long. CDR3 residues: CASSDFSGSSYEQYF. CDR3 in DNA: TGTGCCAGCAGTGATTTTAGCGGAAGCTCCTACGAGCAGTACTTC.

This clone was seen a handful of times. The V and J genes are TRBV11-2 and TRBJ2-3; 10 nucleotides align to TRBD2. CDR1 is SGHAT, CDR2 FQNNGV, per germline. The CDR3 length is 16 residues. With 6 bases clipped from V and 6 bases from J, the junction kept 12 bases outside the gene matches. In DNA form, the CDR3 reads TGTGCCAGCAGAACTGTACTAGCGGGACTTTCCGATACGCAGTATTTT. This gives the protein CASRTVLAGLSDTQYF.

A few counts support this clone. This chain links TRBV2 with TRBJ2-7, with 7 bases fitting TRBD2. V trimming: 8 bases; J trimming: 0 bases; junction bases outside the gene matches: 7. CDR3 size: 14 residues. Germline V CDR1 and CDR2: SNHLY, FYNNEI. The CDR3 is CASLAGVSSYEQYF. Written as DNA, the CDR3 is TGTGCCAGCCTCGCGGGGGTGAGCTCCTACGAGCAGTACTTC.

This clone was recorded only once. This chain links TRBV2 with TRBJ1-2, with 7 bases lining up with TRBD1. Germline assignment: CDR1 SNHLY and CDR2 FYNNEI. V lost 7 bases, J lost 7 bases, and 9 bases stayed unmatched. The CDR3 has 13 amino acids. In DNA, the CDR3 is TGTGCCAGCACCAGGGGGAATATCGGTGGCTACACCTTC. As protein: CASTRGNIGGYTF.

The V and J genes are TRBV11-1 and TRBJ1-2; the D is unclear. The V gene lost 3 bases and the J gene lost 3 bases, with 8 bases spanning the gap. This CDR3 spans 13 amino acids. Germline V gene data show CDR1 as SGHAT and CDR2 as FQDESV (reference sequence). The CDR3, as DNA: TGTGCCAGCAGCTTTAACAAAGACTATGGCTACACCTTC. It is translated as CASSFNKDYGYTF.

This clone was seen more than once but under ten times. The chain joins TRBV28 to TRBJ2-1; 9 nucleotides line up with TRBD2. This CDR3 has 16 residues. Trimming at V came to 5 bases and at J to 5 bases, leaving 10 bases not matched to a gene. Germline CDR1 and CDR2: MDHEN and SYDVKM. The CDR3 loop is CASSPRTSVGDNEQFF. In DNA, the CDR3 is TGTGCCAGCAGTCCGCGGACTAGCGTAGGTGACAATGAGCAGTTCTTC.